Included here is one T cell receptor beta chain sequence, with context. These data originate in a study of CD8+ T cells in alopecia areata. The CDR3 is 13 residues long. Germline CDR1 and CDR2: MNHEY and SMNVEV (reference sequence). V shed 4 bases and J shed 7 bases, with 13 bases lying between them. RNA, once extracted, was reverse transcribed into cDNA for use as the sequencing template. TCRdb's copy holds only in-frame clones and misses some; the assay was immunoSEQ multiplex PCR. The sample lists under 30,000 clones; about 47% were seen once. Lesional scalp tissue (obtained by punch biopsy) and peripheral blood were collected from alopecia areata patients.

The rearrangement uses TRBV27 and TRBJ1-2; D unresolved. Sequencing used NKG2D-high CD8+ T cells sorted from blood. This sequence was found in a human donor with alopecia areata. The CDR3, as DNA: TGTGCCAGCAGTTGGAAGAGAGGGTTTGGCTACACCTTC. Encoded protein: CASSWKRGFGYTF.